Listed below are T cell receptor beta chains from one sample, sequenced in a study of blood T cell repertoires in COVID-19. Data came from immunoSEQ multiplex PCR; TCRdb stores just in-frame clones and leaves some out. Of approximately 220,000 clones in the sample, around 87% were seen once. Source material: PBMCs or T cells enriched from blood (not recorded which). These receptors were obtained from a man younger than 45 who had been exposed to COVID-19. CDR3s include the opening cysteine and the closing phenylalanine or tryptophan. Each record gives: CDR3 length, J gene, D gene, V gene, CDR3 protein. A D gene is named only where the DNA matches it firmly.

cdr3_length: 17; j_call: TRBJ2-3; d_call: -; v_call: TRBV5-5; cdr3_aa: CASSSGPGLGSTDTQYF
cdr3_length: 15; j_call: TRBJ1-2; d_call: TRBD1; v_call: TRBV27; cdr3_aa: CASSPGTGEDYGYTF
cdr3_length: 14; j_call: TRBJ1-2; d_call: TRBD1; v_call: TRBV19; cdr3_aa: CASSGQGLNYGYTF
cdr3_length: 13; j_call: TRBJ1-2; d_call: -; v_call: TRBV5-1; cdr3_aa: CASSPDRFYGYTF
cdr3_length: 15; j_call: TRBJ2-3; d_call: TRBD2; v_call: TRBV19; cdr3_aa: CASKALAGEADTQYF
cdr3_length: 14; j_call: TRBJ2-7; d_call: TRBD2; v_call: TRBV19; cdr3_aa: CASGSRGGTYEQYF
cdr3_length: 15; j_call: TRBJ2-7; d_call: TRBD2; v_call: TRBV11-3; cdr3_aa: CASSSGLAGAYEQYF
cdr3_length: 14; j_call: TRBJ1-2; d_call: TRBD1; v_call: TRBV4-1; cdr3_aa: CASSLQGADFGYTF
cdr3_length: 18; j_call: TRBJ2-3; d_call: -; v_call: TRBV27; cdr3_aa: CASSPNAAGFQITDTQYF
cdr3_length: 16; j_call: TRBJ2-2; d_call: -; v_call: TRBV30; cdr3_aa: CAWSVRLGGNTGELFF
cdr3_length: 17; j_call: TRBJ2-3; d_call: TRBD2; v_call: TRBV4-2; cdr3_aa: CASSRRLAGANTDTQYF
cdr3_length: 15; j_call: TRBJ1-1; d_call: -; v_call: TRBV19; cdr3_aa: CASSRRQGLNTEAFF
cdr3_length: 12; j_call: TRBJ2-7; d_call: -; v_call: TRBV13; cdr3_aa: CASSLDSGEQYF
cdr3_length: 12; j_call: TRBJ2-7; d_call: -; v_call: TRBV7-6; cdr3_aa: CASSTGWYEQYF
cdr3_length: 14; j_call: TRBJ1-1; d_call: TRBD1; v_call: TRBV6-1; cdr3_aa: CASSEGDSNTEAFF
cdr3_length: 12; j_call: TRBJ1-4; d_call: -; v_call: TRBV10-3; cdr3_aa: CAIGQGSEKLFF
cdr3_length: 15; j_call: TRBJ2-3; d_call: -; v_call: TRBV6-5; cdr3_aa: CASSYTSGNTDTQYF
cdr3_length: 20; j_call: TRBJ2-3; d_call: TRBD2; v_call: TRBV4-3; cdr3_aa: CASSQRREQRASGRTDTQYF
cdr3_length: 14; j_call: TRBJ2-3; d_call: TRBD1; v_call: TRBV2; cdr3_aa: CASSRQGAGDTQYF
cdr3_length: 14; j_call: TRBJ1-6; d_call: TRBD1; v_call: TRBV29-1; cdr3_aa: CSVSPTGFDSPLHF
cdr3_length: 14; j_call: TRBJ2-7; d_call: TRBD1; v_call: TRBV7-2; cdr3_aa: CASSLGQGVGEQYF